The 30 T cell receptor beta chains reported below all come from one sample, sequenced in a study of Tregs in tolerant kidney transplant recipients. Data came from immunoSEQ multiplex PCR; TCRdb stores just in-frame clones and leaves some out. In the table there are about 110,000 clones, around 87% of which are singletons. Source: CD4+ T cells from blood, taken before the transplant. These receptors all stem from a human donor who received a combined kidney and bone marrow transplant.

The chain joins TRBV11-2 to TRBJ2-1; 7 nucleotides align to TRBD2. The J segment lost 10 bases and the V segment lost 5 bases, leaving 11 bases of the junction unmatched. This CDR3 has 14 residues. CDR1 is SGHAT, CDR2 FQNNGV, per germline. The CDR3 DNA reads TGTGCCAGCAGCACGACACGGGAGGCACAAGAGCAGTTCTTC. Residues: CASSTTREAQEQFF.

This chain uses TRBV5-4 with TRBJ1-1, with 10 bases lining up with TRBD1. This CDR3 region has 19 residues. Germline loops: CDR1 SGHNT, CDR2 YYREEE (reference sequence). The V and J ends lost 0 bases and 7 bases, in that order; junction bases with no gene match: 18. The CDR3 sequence is CASSLGPGQGIEGVGEAFF. CDR3 nucleotide sequence: TGTGCCAGCAGCTTGGGGCCGGGACAGGGGATAGAGGGTGTAGGTGAAGCTTTCTTT. Supplemented by reference TRBV5-4 and TRBJ1-1, the full variable domain reads ETGVTQSPTHLIKTRGQQVTLRCSSQSGHNTVSWYQQALGQGPQFIFQYYREEENGRGNFPPRFSGLQFPNYSSELNVNALELDDSALYLCASSLGPGQGIEGVGEAFFGQGTRLTVV.

This rearrangement joins TRBV30 to TRBJ2-7, with a possible D match to TRBD2 (6 bases). Trimming took off 0 bases at V and 0 bases at J, with 9 bases between the two ends. The CDR3 is made up of 14 amino acids. Germline lookup yields CDR1 GTSNPN and CDR2 SVGIG (reference sequence). Here the CDR3 reads CAWSVGGSSYEQYF. CDR3 nucleotide sequence: TGTGCCTGGAGTGTTGGAGGGAGCTCCTACGAGCAGTACTTC.

In DNA, the CDR3 is TGTGCCAGCAGTCCCCGACAGGGGGCGACCACTGAAGCTTTCTTT. Residues: CASSPRQGATTEAFF. The chain links TRBV6-4 to TRBJ1-1; TRBD1 agrees at 10 bases. V lost 5 bases and J lost 4; bases outside the gene matches: 7. The CDR3 spans 15 residues. CDR1 MRHNA and CDR2 SNTAGT come from the germline V gene.

This chain links TRBV2 with TRBJ1-2; 10 bases fit TRBD1. The CDR3 is made up of 14 amino acids. Germline loops: CDR1 SNHLY, CDR2 FYNNEI. V was pared by 5 bases and J by 7 bases, with 7 bases of the junction left unmatched. DNA of the CDR3: TGTGCCAGCAGTCTCGGACAGGGGGAGTCTGGCTACACCTTC. It is translated as CASSLGQGESGYTF.

The chain joins TRBV29-1 to TRBJ1-2; 9 bases match TRBD1. CDR3 length: 13 amino acids. Germline V lookup: CDR1 SQVTM, CDR2 ANQGSEA. V shed 7 bases, J shed 7 bases, and the junction held 10 bases outside the gene matches. This CDR3 reads CSALTGGFFGYTF. CDR3 nucleotide sequence: TGCAGCGCCTTGACAGGGGGGTTTTTTGGCTACACCTTC.

The chain has TRBV6-1 and TRBJ2-5; D is perhaps TRBD1 (5 bases). Trimming shortened V by 3 bases and J by 1 base, and 18 bases separated the two germline ends. Germline assignment: CDR1 MNHNS and CDR2 SASEGT. The CDR3 loop spans 17 amino acids. This CDR3 is CASSELLTWGPQETQYF. CDR3 DNA: TGTGCCAGCAGTGAGCTCCTGACGTGGGGCCCCCAAGAGACCCAGTACTTC.

This sequence joins TRBV10-3 and TRBJ2-2, with 9 positions matching TRBD1. The V segment lost 4 bases and the J segment 3 bases; nucleotides outside the gene matches: 18. Looked up from germline, CDR1 is ENHRY and CDR2 is SYGVKD. The CDR3 runs to 20 residues. Here the CDR3 DNA reads TGTGCCATCAGTGGTTACCCGGGACAGGGATTCATCACGGACACCGGGGAGCTGTTTTTT. This translates into CAISGYPGQGFITDTGELFF.

The CDR3, as DNA: TGTGCCAGCTCACAGGGACAGGGTGCCTACGAGCAGTACTTC. Translated, it gives CASSQGQGAYEQYF. This rearrangement joins TRBV18 to TRBJ2-7; TRBD1 aligns across 9 bases. V was clipped by 4 bases and J by 2 bases; unmatched bases: 3. Germline V gives CDR1 KGHSH, CDR2 LQKENI. This CDR3 is built from 14 residues. Drawing the rest from reference TRBV18 and TRBJ2-7, the complete variable domain is NAGVMQNPRHLVRRRGQEARLRCSPMKGHSHVYWYRQLPEEGLKFMVYLQKENIIDESGMPKERFSAEFPKEGPSILRIQQVVRGDSAAYFCASSQGQGAYEQYFGPGTRLTVT.

The chain employs TRBV7-2 and TRBJ1-4; tentatively, D is TRBD1 (5 bases). The CDR3 runs 14 residues. Germline V lookup: CDR1 SGHTA, CDR2 FQGNSA. Trimming left V 6 bases short and J 5 bases short, with 13 bases between. The CDR3 region has the DNA TGTGCCAGCAGTCGTGACAGTCAAAATGAAAAACTGTTTTTT. Its protein is CASSRDSQNEKLFF.

This chain joins TRBV28 and TRBJ1-3; D ambiguous. CDR1 and CDR2 (germline): MDHEN, SYDVKM. The germline V and J ends were trimmed by 6 bases and 0 bases, with 9 bases remaining between them. The CDR3 length is 14 residues. The DNA for the CDR3 is TGTGCCAGCAGGATACTAGGCTCTGGAAACACCATATATTTT. Translated: CASRILGSGNTIYF.

The chain employs TRBV6-6 and TRBJ2-1; 10 bases map to TRBD2. The V segment lost 5 bases and the J segment 2 bases; nucleotides outside the gene matches: 3. The CDR3 extends over 15 amino acids. Germline-derived CDR1 and CDR2 are MNHNY and SVGAGI (reference sequence). CDR3 bases: TGTGCCAGCAGTATAGCGGGAGGTACCTACAATGAGCAGTTCTTC. Translated: CASSIAGGTYNEQFF.

This chain connects TRBV5-4 to TRBJ1-1; D gene unclear. V was clipped by 1 base and J by 1 base, with 11 bases between them. In germline, CDR1 is SGHNT, CDR2 YYREEE (reference sequence). The CDR3 runs 15 residues. CDR3 region: CASSLPTLKNTEAFF. The CDR3 coding sequence is TGTGCCAGCAGCTTGCCTACTCTGAAGAACACTGAAGCTTTCTTT.

J is TRBJ2-1 and V is TRBV5-4; no reliable D call. V was trimmed by 4 bases and J by 8 bases, leaving 10 bases between them. The CDR3 loop spans 12 amino acids. The V gene's germline CDR1 is SGHNT and CDR2 YYREEE (reference sequence). The CDR3 sequence is CASSNLGDEQFF. DNA for the CDR3: TGTGCCAGCAGCAATCTAGGCGATGAGCAGTTCTTC.

The J gene is TRBJ2-1, the V gene TRBV19; 9 bases fit TRBD1. CDR3 size: 16 residues. Germline loops: CDR1 LNHDA, CDR2 SQIVND (reference sequence). The junction had 7 bases not matched to a gene; V was cut back by 2 bases and J by 5 bases. CDR3 region: CASSIRTGGADNEQFF. The CDR3 DNA is TGTGCCAGTAGTATACGAACAGGGGGCGCTGACAATGAGCAGTTCTTC.

The V gene is TRBV28, the J gene TRBJ1-2; a possible D gene is TRBD1 (6 bases). V lost 5 bases to trimming and J lost 3 bases, with 13 bases between them. Germline CDR1 MDHEN, CDR2 SYDVKM. The CDR3 is 14 residues long. In nucleotides, the CDR3 is TGTGCCAGCAGTCCCCAGGGGAGGGACTATGGCTACACCTTC. Its protein product is CASSPQGRDYGYTF.

The genes are TRBV28 and TRBJ2-1, with D perhaps matching TRBD2 (6 bases). The ends were cut back, 3 bases at V and 9 bases at J, with 12 bases in the middle. The CDR3 length is 13 residues. Germline lookup yields CDR1 MDHEN and CDR2 SYDVKM. The CDR3 DNA reads TGTGCCAGCAGTTTCGGAGGGACGTCTGAGCAGTTCTTC. Its protein product is CASSFGGTSEQFF.

The V call is TRBV7-2, the J call TRBJ2-1; the match to TRBD2 covers 9 bases. Germline CDR1 is SGHTA and CDR2 is FQGNSA. The CDR3 length is 16 residues. V lost 1 base to trimming and J lost 4 bases; unmatched junction nucleotides: 5. CDR3 bases: TGTGCCAGCAGCTTAGAGGGACTAGCCCAATACAATGAGCAGTTCTTC. This gives the protein CASSLEGLAQYNEQFF.

This chain joins TRBV7-2 and TRBJ2-2; D is possibly TRBD1 (6 bases). The CDR3 is 14 residues long. The V gene lost 6 bases and the J gene lost 8 bases, with 16 bases spanning the gap. Germline CDR1 is SGHTA and CDR2 is FQGNSA. In DNA form, the CDR3 reads TGTGCCAGCAGTCCAGACAGGAGACCAGGGGAGCTGTTTTTT. Its translation is CASSPDRRPGELFF.

This sequence joins TRBV13 and TRBJ1-3; no clear D. Germline V gene data show CDR1 as PRHDT and CDR2 as FYEKMQ (reference sequence). Trimming took 8 bases from V and 4 from J, leaving 24 bases between them. This CDR3 contains 17 residues. As DNA, the CDR3 is TGTGCCAGCTGCTCGGGCGCCGGGATCCGGGGAGGAAACACCATATATTTT. Its translation is CASCSGAGIRGGNTIYF.

The rearrangement joins TRBV5-4 to TRBJ2-7, with 7 bases lining up with TRBD2. CDR1 and CDR2 (germline): SGHNT, YYREEE (reference sequence). V was pared by 0 bases and J by 0 bases, with 9 bases of the junction left unmatched. The CDR3 has 17 residues. CDR3 coding DNA: TGTGCCAGCAGCTTGGGGCCTACTAGCGTGAGCTCCTACGAGCAGTACTTC. This translates into CASSLGPTSVSSYEQYF.

The chain is built from TRBV14 and TRBJ1-2; D remains ambiguous. The ends were cut back, 2 bases at V and 8 bases at J, with 12 bases in the middle. The CDR3 length is 13 residues. Germline CDR1 SGHDN, CDR2 FVKESK. In DNA, the CDR3 is TGTGCCAGCAGCCAACTCCTCGGGGAGGGCTACACCTTC. It is translated as CASSQLLGEGYTF.

V usage is TRBV5-1 and J usage is TRBJ2-3, with 9 bases aligning to TRBD2. J was trimmed by 7 bases and V by 5 bases; bases with no gene match: 11. The CDR3 totals 15 residues. Germline CDR1 reads SGHRS; CDR2 reads YFSETQ. CDR3 coding DNA: TGCGCCAGCAGTCAGGGGACTAGCCCACTCCATACGCAGTATTTT. Translation: CASSQGTSPLHTQYF.

The V gene is TRBV4-2, the J gene TRBJ2-4; TRBD2 aligns across 10 bases. The CDR3 length is 16 residues. From germline, CDR1 is LGHNA and CDR2 YNFKEQ. J gave up 7 bases and V 3 bases, and 9 bases lay outside the gene matches. CDR3 nucleotides: TGTGCCAGCAGCCATGGGCACGGGACTAGCGAGAACATTCAGTACTTC. Translated, it gives CASSHGHGTSENIQYF.

The V gene is TRBV28, the J gene TRBJ2-6, with 7 bases that match TRBD2. With 4 bases clipped from V and 0 bases from J, the junction kept 0 bases outside the gene matches. The CDR3 sequence is 15 residues long. Germline values: CDR1 MDHEN, CDR2 SYDVKM. The CDR3 loop reads CASSSGGSGANVLTF. CDR3 bases: TGTGCCAGCAGTTCGGGGGGCTCTGGGGCCAACGTCCTGACTTTC.

This clone was counted a few times. The chain employs TRBV2 and TRBJ2-4; a weak D match, TRBD1 (5 bases). Germline V CDR1 and CDR2: SNHLY, FYNNEI. CDR3 length: 14 amino acids. Trimming took 6 bases from V and 2 from J, leaving 11 bases between them. The CDR3, as DNA: TGTGCCAGCAGGGGCAGGGTGACCAAAAACATTCAGTACTTC. This gives the protein CASRGRVTKNIQYF. Using reference TRBV2 and TRBJ2-4 for the parts outside the CDR3, the full variable domain is EPEVTQTPSHQVTQMGQEVILRCVPISNHLYFYWYRQILGQKVEFLVSFYNNEISEKSEIFDDQFSVERPDGSNFTLKIRSTKLEDSAMYFCASRGRVTKNIQYFGAGTRLSVL.

Notes on this clone: One end of the junction is discordant with germline, which a read error may explain. CDR3 sequence reads: CASSLDRGGEDF. CDR3 DNA: TGTGCCAGCAGTTTAGATAGGGGGGGGGAGGATTTT. The chain couples TRBV28 to TRBJ2-3; tentative D call: TRBD2 (7 bases). Germline V gives CDR1 MDHEN, CDR2 SYDVKM. The CDR3 is 12 residues long.

This sequence joins TRBV19 and TRBJ1-1; 8 nucleotides match TRBD1. The CDR3 has 14 residues. Trimming took 5 bases from V and 1 from J; bases not matched to a gene: 3. CDR1 is LNHDA and CDR2 is SQIVND in the germline V gene (reference sequence). CDR3 nucleotides: TGTGCCAGTAGTCGCGGACAGGGGAACACTGAAGCTTTCTTT. Translation gives CASSRGQGNTEAFF. Supplemented by reference TRBV19 and TRBJ1-1, the full variable domain reads DGGITQSPKYLFRKEGQNVTLSCEQNLNHDAMYWYRQDPGQGLRLIYYSQIVNDFQKGDIAEGYSVSREKKESFPLTVTSAQKNPTAFYLCASSRGQGNTEAFFGQGTRLTVV.

The chain uses TRBV10-3 and TRBJ2-5, with 8 bases fitting TRBD2. The CDR3 runs to 16 residues. V lost 5 bases and J lost 5; bases outside the gene matches: 13. Germline CDR1 is ENHRY and CDR2 is SYGVKD. The CDR3 DNA follows: TGTGCCATCAGTCCGACCGGACTAGCTGGGCGGGAGACCCAGTACTTC. It yields the protein CAISPTGLAGRETQYF.

This sequence joins TRBV11-2 and TRBJ2-1; TRBD2 is a possible D gene (5 bases). With 5 bases removed from V and 7 bases from J, the gap between germline ends came to 9 bases. Per germline, CDR1 SGHAT and CDR2 FQNNGV. The CDR3 length is 12 residues. The CDR3 DNA reads as TGTGCCAGCAGCCCTCAGCGGAATGAGCAGTTCTTC. Protein product: CASSPQRNEQFF.